Each of the 9 T cell receptor beta chains below was sequenced from the same sample in a study of cytomegalovirus exposure and HLA in healthy donors. The study ran its PCR with 60 Vbeta and 13 Jbeta primers. Sequenced by immunoSEQ multiplex PCR; TCRdb stores in-frame clones only, minus some. This table has under 200,000 clones, around four fifths appearing once. Specimen: PBMCs. The receptors come from a man aged 30-40 years in good health and CMV-seronegative.

The chain uses TRBV4-1 and TRBJ1-5; 10 bases match TRBD1. CDR1 and CDR2 (germline): MGHRA, YSYEKL. The CDR3 spans 17 residues. V shed 2 bases and J 4 bases; nucleotides not matched to a gene: 8. The CDR3 region has the DNA TGCGCCAGCAGCCAAACCGAGGACAGGGGGTCAAATCAGCCCCAGCATTTT. Its protein product is CASSQTEDRGSNQPQHF.

This chain links TRBV20-1 with TRBJ2-1; no clear D gene. The germline V gene has CDR1 DFQATT and CDR2 SNEGSKA (reference sequence). The CDR3 has 11 amino acids. Trimming left V 4 bases short and J 4 bases short, with 5 bases between. CDR3 protein: CSANAYNEQFF. In DNA, the CDR3 is TGCAGTGCTAACGCGTACAATGAGCAGTTCTTC.

The V call is TRBV6-5, the J call TRBJ1-1; no clear D. Trimming cost V 9 bases and J 3 bases, with 14 bases left between them. Germline CDR1 is MNHEY and CDR2 is SVGAGI. This CDR3 is 13 amino acids long. The CDR3 DNA sequence: TGTGCCAGTTCCCTGGAGGGCGACACTGAAGCTTTCTTT. It is translated as CASSLEGDTEAFF.

V gene TRBV27 combines with J gene TRBJ2-7; possible D gene TRBD2, 6 bases. The CDR3 has 13 residues. Germline V gives CDR1 MNHEY, CDR2 SMNVEV (reference sequence). V was clipped by 8 bases and J by 6 bases, with 17 bases between them. CDR3 in amino acids: CASARGVSGEQYF. The CDR3, as DNA: TGTGCCAGCGCGCGGGGCGTCTCGGGCGAGCAGTACTTC.

This clone has a handful of counts. The chain links TRBV7-9 to TRBJ2-5; TRBD2 matches 7 bases. With V trimmed by 4 bases and J by 5 bases, 10 bases remained unmatched. CDR1 is SEHNR and CDR2 is FQNEAQ in the germline V gene (reference sequence). The CDR3 contains 15 residues. The CDR3: CASSSLPGLGETQYF. The CDR3 DNA is TGTGCCAGCAGCTCCCTTCCCGGACTAGGTGAGACCCAGTACTTC.

The chain couples TRBV9 to TRBJ1-6; a weak D match, TRBD1 (5 bases). The CDR3 is made up of 15 amino acids. V was cut by 3 bases and J by 9 bases, with 16 bases left in between. Germline CDR1 reads SGDLS; CDR2 reads YYNGEE. CDR3 protein: CASSAAGSGLSPLHF. DNA for the CDR3: TGTGCCAGCAGCGCTGCCGGGTCAGGGCTTTCACCCCTCCACTTT.

On this clone itself: Its ends do not fully match the called genes, so a read error is possible. The genes are TRBV7-7 and TRBJ2-5, with 8 bases that match TRBD1. The CDR3 has 14 residues. Germline assignment: CDR1 SSHAT and CDR2 FNYEAQ (reference sequence). The CDR3 nucleotides are TGTGCTAGCAGCCCTGGACAGGGCACAAAGACCCAGTACTTC. It encodes CASSPGQGTKTQYF.

This clone occurred a few times. V gene TRBV7-6 combines with J gene TRBJ2-3; 13 bases line up with TRBD2. Looked up from germline, CDR1 is SGHVS and CDR2 is FNYEAQ. V trimming: 5 bases; J trimming: 5 bases; junction bases outside the gene matches: 4. This CDR3 region has 15 residues. CDR3 loop: CASSQGLAGLDTQYF. As DNA, the CDR3 is TGTGCCAGCAGCCAGGGACTAGCGGGACTAGATACGCAGTATTTT.

The rearrangement joins TRBV9 to TRBJ2-7; 8 nucleotides agree with TRBD2. The CDR3 runs 16 residues. Germline lookup yields CDR1 SGDLS and CDR2 YYNGEE. V trimming: 0 bases; J trimming: 4 bases; junction bases outside the gene matches: 9. The CDR3 nucleotides are TGTGCCAGCAGCGTAGGGCCAGACTCTAGCGGGTACGAGCAGTACTTC. Amino acids: CASSVGPDSSGYEQYF.